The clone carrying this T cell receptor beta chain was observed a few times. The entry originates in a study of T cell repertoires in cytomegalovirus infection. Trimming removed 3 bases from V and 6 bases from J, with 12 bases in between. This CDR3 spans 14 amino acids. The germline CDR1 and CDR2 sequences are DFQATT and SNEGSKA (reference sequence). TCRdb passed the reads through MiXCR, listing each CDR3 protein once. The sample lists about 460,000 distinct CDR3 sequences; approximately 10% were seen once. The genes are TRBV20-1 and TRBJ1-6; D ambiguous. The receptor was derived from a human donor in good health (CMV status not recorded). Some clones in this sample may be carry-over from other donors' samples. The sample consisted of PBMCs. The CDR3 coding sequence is TGCAGTGCTAGTACAGCAATCGTTAATTCACCCCTCCACTTT. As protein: CSASTAIVNSPLHF.